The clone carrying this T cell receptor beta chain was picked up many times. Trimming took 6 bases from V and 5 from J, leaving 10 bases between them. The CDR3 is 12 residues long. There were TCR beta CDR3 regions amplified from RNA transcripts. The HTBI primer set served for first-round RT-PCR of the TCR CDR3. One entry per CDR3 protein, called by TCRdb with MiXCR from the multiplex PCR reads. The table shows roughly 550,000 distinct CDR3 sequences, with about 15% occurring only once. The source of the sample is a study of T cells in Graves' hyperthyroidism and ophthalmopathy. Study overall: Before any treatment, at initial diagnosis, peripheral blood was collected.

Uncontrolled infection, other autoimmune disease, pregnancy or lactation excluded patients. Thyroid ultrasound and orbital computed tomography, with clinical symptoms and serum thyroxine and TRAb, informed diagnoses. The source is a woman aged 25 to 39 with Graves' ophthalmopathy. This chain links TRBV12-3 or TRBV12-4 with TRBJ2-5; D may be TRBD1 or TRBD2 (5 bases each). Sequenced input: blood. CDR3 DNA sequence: TGTGCCAGCAGGGGGCCGGGGGAGACCCAGTACTTC. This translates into CASRGPGETQYF.